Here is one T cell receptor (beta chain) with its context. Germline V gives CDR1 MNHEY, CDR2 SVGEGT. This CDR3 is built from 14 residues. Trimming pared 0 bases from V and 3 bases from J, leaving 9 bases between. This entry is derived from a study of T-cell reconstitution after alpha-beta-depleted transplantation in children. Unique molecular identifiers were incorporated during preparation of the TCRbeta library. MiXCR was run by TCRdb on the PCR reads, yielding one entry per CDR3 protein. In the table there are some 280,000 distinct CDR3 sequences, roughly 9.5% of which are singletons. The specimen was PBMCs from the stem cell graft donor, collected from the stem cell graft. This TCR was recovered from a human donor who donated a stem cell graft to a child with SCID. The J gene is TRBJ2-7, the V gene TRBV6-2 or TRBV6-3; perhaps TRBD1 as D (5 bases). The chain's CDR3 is CASSYSSRGYEQYF. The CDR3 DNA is TGTGCCAGCAGTTACTCGAGTAGGGGCTACGAGCAGTACTTC.